This note documents a single TCR beta chain sequence. The clone's antigen remains unknown. The missing CDR3 end, 3 residues past where the read stops, is filled in from the germline J gene. The sample is drawn from a study of T cells in women clearing cervical HPV infection (dated by TCRdb to 2017 to 2018). Describing the broader study: The cases were 25 women with histologically confirmed HPV16-related CIN3 or worse, and 2 of those women had invasive cancers. The approximately 23 controls were women who cleared a single incident HPV16 infection within 12 months without developing precancer or cancer. Case blood was taken at the visit when the lesion was first identified, whereas control blood was taken when infection was no longer detected. For cases, a median interval of approximately 150 days, with an interquartile range of 90 to 200 days, was observed between lesion detection and blood sampling. Since HLA typing was available for only a few women, HLA type could not be ruled out as a confounder. This exploratory proof-of-principle case-control study, nested within the Guanacaste HPV Natural History Study in Costa Rica, compared TCR repertoires among women with different cervical HPV16 outcomes. Cases were matched to controls by age within five years and by the year the sample was collected. Median age was about 30 years in cases versus 38 to 45 in controls, and baseline characteristics did not differ significantly. The parent cohort enrolled approximately 9,200 women aged 18 or older in Guanacaste, Costa Rica, during about 1992 to 1995 and followed them for over six years. Quality controls consisted of five blinded duplicates per group, for a total of roughly 60 samples made up of around 50 participants and ten or so replicates. What the research found in general, with its limitations: Cases were distinguished from controls with an estimated AUC of 0.7 to 0.85 by random forest classifiers combining richness and V gene abundances. Cases had lower TRBV6-7 relative abundance than controls (approximately 0.11% versus 0.16%; Bonferroni P = 0.0008). Because the number of T cells in each sample was unknown, differences in richness could reflect differing T-cell content rather than repertoire biology. Significantly higher TCR repertoire richness was observed in CIN3+ cases than in controls across sequencing depths, whereas no difference in evenness was found. The cross-sectional design could not show whether the associations came before the infection or were a result of it, and neither effector/memory subsets nor HPV-specific T cells were isolated.

Every participant had a single incident cervical HPV16 infection, and women with prevalent HPV16 infections were excluded. Cervical HPV DNA was detected with MY09/MY11 PCR, and genotyping was done by dot-blot hybridization. Around 15 mL of heparinized blood were centrifuged, and the buffy coat was split into aliquots, frozen at -30 degrees C, and then kept at -80 degrees C. QIAGEN kits were used to extract genomic DNA from buffy coat specimens. Using the immunoSEQ assay, multiplex PCR amplified TCR beta CDR3 regions from an average of approximately 1,200 ng of genomic DNA per sample. The assay corrected primer bias using a complete synthetic TCR repertoire to establish an amplification baseline. The amplicons were sequenced using the Illumina platform. The authors' analysis ran thus. Sequences were error-corrected by clustering with frequency ratios and a modified nearest-neighbor algorithm and were then analyzed in the immunoSEQ Analyzer with IMGT gene definitions. At each rarefaction depth, TCR richness and evenness were averaged across 20 rarefaction repeats, and any sample with fewer sequences than the depth was left out. Wilcoxon rank sum tests with FDR correction were used to compare relative abundances of V, D and J genes between the groups. In the blinded duplicates, the intraclass correlation was just under 97% for TCR richness and averaged about 73% across fewer than 80 gene segments. The immuneACCESS repertoire file appears here via TCRdb, limited to in-frame rearrangements. These files lack a portion of the clones; in checked studies, under half of the deficit traces to unresolved V genes, and the cause of the others is not known. Clone size and V and J calls were adopted from that table, with D and trimming inferred from the DNA. The table for this sample shows about 22,000 clones. Clones ranked in the top ten supply 9% to 15% of the sample.

The CDR3 contains 13 residues, cysteine and phenylalanine counted. Shown are 30 bases from within the CDR3, in frame from base 1. According to the germline V gene, CDR1 reads SQVTM and CDR2 reads ANQGSEA. The sequenced sample was blood buffy coat. The receptor was isolated from a woman between 18 and 70 years old with a cervical HPV16 infection that either progressed to CIN3+ or cleared (not recorded which). The receptor chain draws on TRBV29-1 and TRBJ2-5, with no confidently assigned D gene. CDR3 loop: CSVGAPEGYTQYF. The sequenced part of the CDR3 DNA is TGCAGCGTTGGGGCCCCCGAAGGGTATACC.